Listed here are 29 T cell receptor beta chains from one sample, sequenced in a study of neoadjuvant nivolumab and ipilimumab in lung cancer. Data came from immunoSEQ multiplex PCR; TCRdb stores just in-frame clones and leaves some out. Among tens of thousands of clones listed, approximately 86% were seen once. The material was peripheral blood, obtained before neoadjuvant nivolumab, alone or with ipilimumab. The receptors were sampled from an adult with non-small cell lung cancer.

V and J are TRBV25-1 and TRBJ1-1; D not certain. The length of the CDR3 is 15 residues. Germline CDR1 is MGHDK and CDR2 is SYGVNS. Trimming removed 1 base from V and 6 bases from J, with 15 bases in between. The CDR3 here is CASSELLGISAEAFF. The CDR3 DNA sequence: TGTGCCAGCAGTGAATTATTGGGGATTTCGGCTGAAGCTTTCTTT.

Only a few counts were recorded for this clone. CDR3 DNA sequence: TGTGCCAGCAGCTTGGGCCTAGCGGGAGCCTATATTGAGCAGTTCTTC. As protein: CASSLGLAGAYIEQFF. This chain connects TRBV5-4 to TRBJ2-1, with 10 bases fitting TRBD2. The CDR3 runs to 16 residues. The trim removed 0 bases at V and 9 bases at J, leaving 9 bases unmatched. The germline CDR1 and CDR2 sequences are SGHNT and YYREEE (reference sequence).

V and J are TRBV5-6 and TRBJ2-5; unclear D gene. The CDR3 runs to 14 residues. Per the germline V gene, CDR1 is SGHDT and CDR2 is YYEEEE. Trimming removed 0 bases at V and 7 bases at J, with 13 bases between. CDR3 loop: CASSLGARMATQYF. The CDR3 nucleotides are TGTGCCAGCAGCTTGGGGGCCAGGATGGCGACCCAGTACTTC.

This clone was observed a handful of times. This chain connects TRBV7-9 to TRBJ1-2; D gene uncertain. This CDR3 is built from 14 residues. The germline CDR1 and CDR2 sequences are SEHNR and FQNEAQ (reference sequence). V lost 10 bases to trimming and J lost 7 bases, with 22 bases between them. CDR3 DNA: TGTGCCATAATCCCGGGCCCAATTTCATCTGGCTACACCTTC. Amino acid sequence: CAIIPGPISSGYTF.

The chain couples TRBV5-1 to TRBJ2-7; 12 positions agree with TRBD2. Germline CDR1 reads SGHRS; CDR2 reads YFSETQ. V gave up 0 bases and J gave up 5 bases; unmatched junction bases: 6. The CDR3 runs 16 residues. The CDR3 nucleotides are TGCGCCAGCAGCTTGGCCCCTAGCGGGAGGGCCAACGAGCAGTACTTC. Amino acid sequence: CASSLAPSGRANEQYF. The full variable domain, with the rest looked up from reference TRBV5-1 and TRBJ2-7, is KAGVTQTPRYLIKTRGQQVTLSCSPISGHRSVSWYQQTPGQGLQFLFEYFSETQRNKGNFPGRFSGRQFSNSRSEMNVSTLELGDSALYLCASSLAPSGRANEQYFGPGTRLTVT.

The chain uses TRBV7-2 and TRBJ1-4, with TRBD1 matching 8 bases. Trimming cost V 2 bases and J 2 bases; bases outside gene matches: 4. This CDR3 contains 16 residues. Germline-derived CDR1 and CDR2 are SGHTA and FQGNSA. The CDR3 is CASSLFGTGTNEKLFF. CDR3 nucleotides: TGTGCCAGCAGCTTATTCGGGACAGGTACTAATGAAAAACTGTTTTTT.

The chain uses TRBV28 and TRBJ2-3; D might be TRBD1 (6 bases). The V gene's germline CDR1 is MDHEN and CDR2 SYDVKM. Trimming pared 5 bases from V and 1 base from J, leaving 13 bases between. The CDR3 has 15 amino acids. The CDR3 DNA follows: TGTGCCAGCAGTCCCGCAGGGGAACGCACAGATACGCAGTATTTT. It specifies CASSPAGERTDTQYF.

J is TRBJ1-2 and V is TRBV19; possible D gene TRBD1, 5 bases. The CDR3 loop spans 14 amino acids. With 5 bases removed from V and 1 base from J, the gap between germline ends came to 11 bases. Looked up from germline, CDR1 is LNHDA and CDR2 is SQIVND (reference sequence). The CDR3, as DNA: TGTGCCAGTAGTCAAAGGGGCCTTAACTATGGCTACACCTTC. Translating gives CASSQRGLNYGYTF.

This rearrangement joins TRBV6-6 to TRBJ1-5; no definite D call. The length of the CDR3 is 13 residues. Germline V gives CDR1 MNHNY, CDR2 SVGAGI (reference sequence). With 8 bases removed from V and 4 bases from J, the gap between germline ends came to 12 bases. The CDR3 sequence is CASVLRANQPQHF. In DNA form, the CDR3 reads TGTGCCAGCGTGCTGAGGGCGAATCAGCCCCAGCATTTT.

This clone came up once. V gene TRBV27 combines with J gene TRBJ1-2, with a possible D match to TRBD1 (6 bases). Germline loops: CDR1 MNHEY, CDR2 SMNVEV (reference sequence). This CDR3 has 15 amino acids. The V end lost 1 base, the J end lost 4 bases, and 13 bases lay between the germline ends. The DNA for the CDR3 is TGTGCCAGCAGTTTATTAAGTACAGGGCTCTATGGCTACACCTTC. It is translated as CASSLLSTGLYGYTF.

CDR3 DNA sequence: TGTGCCAGCAGCCTAATGGGCGGGAGTGGCGACAATGAGCAGTTCTTC. The encoded protein is CASSLMGGSGDNEQFF. This rearrangement joins TRBV7-3 to TRBJ2-1; 7 nucleotides agree with TRBD2. The CDR3 runs 16 residues. The V gene's germline CDR1 is SGHTA and CDR2 FQGTGA. V dropped 5 bases and J dropped 5; count of bases not matched to a gene: 12.

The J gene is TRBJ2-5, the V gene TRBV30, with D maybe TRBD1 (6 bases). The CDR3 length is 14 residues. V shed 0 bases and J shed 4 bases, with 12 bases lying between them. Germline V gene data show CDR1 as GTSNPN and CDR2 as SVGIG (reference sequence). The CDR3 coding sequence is TGTGCCTGGAGTGTACTGGGGGCGGGAGAGACCCAGTACTTC. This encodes CAWSVLGAGETQYF.

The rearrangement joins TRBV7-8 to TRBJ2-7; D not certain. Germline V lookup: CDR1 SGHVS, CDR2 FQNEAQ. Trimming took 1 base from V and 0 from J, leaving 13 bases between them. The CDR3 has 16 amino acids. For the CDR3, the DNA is TGTGCCAGCAGCTTAGTCAACCGCCGAAGCTCCTACGAGCAGTACTTC. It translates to CASSLVNRRSSYEQYF.

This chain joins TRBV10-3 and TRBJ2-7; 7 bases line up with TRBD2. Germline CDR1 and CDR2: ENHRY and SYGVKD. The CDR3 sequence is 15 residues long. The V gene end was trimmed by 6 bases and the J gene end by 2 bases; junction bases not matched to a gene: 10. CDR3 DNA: TGTGCCATCAGACCAGGACTAGAGGGACCCTACGAGCAGTACTTC. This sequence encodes CAIRPGLEGPYEQYF.

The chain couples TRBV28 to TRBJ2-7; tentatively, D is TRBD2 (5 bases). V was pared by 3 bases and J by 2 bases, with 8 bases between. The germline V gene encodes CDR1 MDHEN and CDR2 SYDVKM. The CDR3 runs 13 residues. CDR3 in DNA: TGTGCCAGCAGTTTGAGGGCAACCTACGAGCAGTACTTC. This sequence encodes CASSLRATYEQYF.

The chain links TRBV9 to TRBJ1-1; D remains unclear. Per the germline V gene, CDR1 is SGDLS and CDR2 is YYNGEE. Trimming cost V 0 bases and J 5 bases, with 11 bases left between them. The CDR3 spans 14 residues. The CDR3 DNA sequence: TGTGCCAGCAGCGTAGACAGACGGGGAACTGAAGCTTTCTTT. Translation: CASSVDRRGTEAFF.

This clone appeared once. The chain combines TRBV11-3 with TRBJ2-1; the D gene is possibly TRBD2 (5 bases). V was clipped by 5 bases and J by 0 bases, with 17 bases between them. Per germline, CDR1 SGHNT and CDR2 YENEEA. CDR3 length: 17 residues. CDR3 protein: CASSPQTWENSYNEQFF. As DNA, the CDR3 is TGTGCCAGCAGCCCCCAAACGTGGGAGAACTCCTACAATGAGCAGTTCTTC.

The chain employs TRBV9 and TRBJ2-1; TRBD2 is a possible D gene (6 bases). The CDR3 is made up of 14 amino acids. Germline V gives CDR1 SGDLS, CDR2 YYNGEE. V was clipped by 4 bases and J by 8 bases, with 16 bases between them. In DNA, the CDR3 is TGTGCCAGCAGCTCCCGGTGGAGGGTTGATGAGCAGTTCTTC. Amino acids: CASSSRWRVDEQFF.

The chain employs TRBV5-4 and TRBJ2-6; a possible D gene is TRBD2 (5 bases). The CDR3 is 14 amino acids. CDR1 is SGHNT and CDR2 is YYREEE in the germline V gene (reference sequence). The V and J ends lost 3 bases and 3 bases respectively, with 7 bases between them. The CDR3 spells CASSSRGGANVLTF. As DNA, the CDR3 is TGTGCCAGCAGCTCCCGGGGTGGGGCCAACGTCCTGACTTTC.

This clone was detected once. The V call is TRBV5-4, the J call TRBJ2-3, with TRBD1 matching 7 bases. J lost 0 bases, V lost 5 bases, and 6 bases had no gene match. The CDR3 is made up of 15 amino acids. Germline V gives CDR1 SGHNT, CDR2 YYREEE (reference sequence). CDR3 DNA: TGTGCCAGCAGGAAGGACAGGTCCAGCACAGATACGCAGTATTTT. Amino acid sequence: CASRKDRSSTDTQYF. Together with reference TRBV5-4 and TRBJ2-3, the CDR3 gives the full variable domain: ETGVTQSPTHLIKTRGQQVTLRCSSQSGHNTVSWYQQALGQGPQFIFQYYREEENGRGNFPPRFSGLQFPNYSSELNVNALELDDSALYLCASRKDRSSTDTQYFGPGTRLTVL.

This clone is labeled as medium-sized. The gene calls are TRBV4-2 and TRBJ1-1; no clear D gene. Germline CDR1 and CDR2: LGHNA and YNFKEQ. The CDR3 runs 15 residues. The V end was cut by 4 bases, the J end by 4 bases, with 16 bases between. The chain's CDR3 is CASSPVPGEGTEAFF. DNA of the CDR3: TGTGCCAGCAGCCCCGTCCCCGGGGAGGGCACTGAAGCTTTCTTT.

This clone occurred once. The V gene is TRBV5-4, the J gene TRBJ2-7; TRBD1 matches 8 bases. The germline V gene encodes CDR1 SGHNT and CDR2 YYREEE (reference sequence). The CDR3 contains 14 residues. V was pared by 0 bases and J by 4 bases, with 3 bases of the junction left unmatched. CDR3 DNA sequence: TGTGCCAGCAGCTTGGCCAGACAGGGGTACGAGCAGTACTTC. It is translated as CASSLARQGYEQYF.

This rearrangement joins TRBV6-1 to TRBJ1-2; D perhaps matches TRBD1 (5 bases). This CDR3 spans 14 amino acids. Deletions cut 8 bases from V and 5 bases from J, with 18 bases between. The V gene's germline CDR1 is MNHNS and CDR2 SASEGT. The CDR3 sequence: CASRSSWPGYGYTF. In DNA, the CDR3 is TGTGCCAGCCGCAGCTCATGGCCAGGGTATGGCTACACCTTC.

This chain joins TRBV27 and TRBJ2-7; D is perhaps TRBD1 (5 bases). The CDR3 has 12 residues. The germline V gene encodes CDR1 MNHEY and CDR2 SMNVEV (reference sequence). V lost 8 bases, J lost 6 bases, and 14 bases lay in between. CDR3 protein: CASQGYPSEQYF. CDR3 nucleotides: TGTGCCAGCCAGGGATACCCTTCCGAGCAGTACTTC.

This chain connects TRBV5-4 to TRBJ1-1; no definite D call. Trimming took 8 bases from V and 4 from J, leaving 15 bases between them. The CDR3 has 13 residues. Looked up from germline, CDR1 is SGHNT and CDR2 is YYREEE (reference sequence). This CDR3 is CASTLQRGTEAFF. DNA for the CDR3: TGTGCCAGTACGCTTCAACGGGGCACTGAAGCTTTCTTT.

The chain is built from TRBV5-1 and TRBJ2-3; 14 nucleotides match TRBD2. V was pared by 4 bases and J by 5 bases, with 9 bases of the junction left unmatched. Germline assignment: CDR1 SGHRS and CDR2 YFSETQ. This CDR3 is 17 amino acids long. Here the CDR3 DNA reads TGCGCCAGCAGCCCTGGACTAGCGGGAGGATCTGGAGATACGCAGTATTTT. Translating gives CASSPGLAGGSGDTQYF.

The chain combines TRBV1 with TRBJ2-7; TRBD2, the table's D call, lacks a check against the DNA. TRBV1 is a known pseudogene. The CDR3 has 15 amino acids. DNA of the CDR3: TGCACCAGCAGCCAAGATAAACTAGCGGGCTACGAGCAGTACTTC. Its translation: CTSSQDKLAGYEQYF.

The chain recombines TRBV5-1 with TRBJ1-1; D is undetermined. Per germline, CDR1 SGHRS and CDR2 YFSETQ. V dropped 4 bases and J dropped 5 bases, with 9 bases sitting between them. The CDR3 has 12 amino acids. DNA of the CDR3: TGCGCCAGCAGCCTTGAGGAGACTGAAGCTTTCTTT. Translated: CASSLEETEAFF.

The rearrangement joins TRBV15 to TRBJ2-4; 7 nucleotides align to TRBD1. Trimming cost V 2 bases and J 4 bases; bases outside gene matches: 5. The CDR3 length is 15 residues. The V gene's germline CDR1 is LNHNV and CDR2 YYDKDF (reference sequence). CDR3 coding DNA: TGTGCCACCAGCAGACCCGGGACAGAGAAAAACATTCAGTACTTC. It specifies CATSRPGTEKNIQYF.